This T cell receptor (beta chain) was sequenced in a study of blood T cells in healthy people across ages. Study-level points and caveats: TCR beta diversity was tightly associated with the proportion of naive T cells.

As concerns this clonotype: Its antigen is not known.

In germline, CDR1 is LGHDT, CDR2 YNNKEL (reference sequence). V was clipped by 1 base and J by 4 bases, with 9 bases between them. There are 14 residues in the CDR3. A second roughly 7 to 11 cycle PCR used barcoded and J-beta primers. TCRdb re-derived calls from the 5' RACE reads in MiXCR, one entry per CDR3 protein. The top ten hold 20% to 25% of the sample, which has 910,000 or so distinct CDR3 sequences, roughly 51% seen once. J is TRBJ2-3 and V is TRBV3-1; tentatively, D is TRBD2 (6 bases). The sample consisted of blood. The clonotype originates from a woman aged 55-70 years in good health. The CDR3 DNA reads TGTGCCAGCAGCCAAGGCGGGACTGCAGATACGCAGTATTTT. Translating gives CASSQGGTADTQYF.